These 7 T cell receptor beta chains share one sample of origin, sequenced in a study of blood T cell repertoires in COVID-19. Generated by immunoSEQ multiplex PCR, the TCRdb table keeps only in-frame clones and is missing some. The sample carries more than 150,000 clones, under 90% recorded once. Input material: peripheral blood. These receptors came from a human donor in a cohort sampled during active COVID-19.

This clone was found once. The rearrangement joins TRBV6-6 to TRBJ2-1; TRBD2 aligns across 7 bases. Germline V CDR1 and CDR2: MNHNY, SVGAGI (reference sequence). The CDR3 is made up of 16 amino acids. V was clipped by 2 bases and J by 4 bases; unmatched bases: 8. CDR3 sequence (DNA): TGTGCCAGCAGTTACCAACCGCTAGCGGTATACAATGAGCAGTTCTTC. As protein: CASSYQPLAVYNEQFF.

The chain recombines TRBV7-3 with TRBJ2-5, with TRBD1 matching 7 bases. V shed 5 bases and J 3 bases; nucleotides not matched to a gene: 3. CDR3 size: 13 residues. Germline loops: CDR1 SGHTA, CDR2 FQGTGA. CDR3 in amino acids: CASSPQGEETQYF. CDR3 DNA sequence: TGTGCCAGCAGCCCCCAGGGGGAAGAGACCCAGTACTTC.

The chain joins TRBV2 to TRBJ2-3; possibly TRBD1 for D (5 bases). Germline V gives CDR1 SNHLY, CDR2 FYNNEI. CDR3 length equals 16 residues. Between the trimmed V and J ends, which lost 3 bases and 5 bases, there was a span of 18 bases. The CDR3 here is CASSEMVWGKRDTQYF. Written as DNA, the CDR3 is TGTGCCAGCAGTGAGATGGTCTGGGGCAAAAGAGATACGCAGTATTTT.

V gene TRBV3-1 (or the pseudogene TRBV3-2) combines with J gene TRBJ2-7, with D perhaps TRBD2 (7 bases). V was pared by 5 bases and J by 4 bases, with 27 bases between. CDR3 length equals 18 residues. Germline lookup yields CDR1 LGHDT and CDR2 YNNKEL (reference sequence). In DNA, the CDR3 is TGTGCCAGCAGCTCCGGGTCGGGGGGCGAGGGGGGGCGATACGAGCAGTACTTC. Its protein is CASSSGSGGEGGRYEQYF.

The V call is TRBV5-1, the J call TRBJ2-5, with D possibly matching TRBD2 (6 bases). V was trimmed by 0 bases and J by 5 bases, leaving 11 bases between them. Looked up from germline, CDR1 is SGHRS and CDR2 is YFSETQ. The CDR3 contains 14 residues. CDR3 in amino acids: CASSLETRRETQYF. Written as DNA, the CDR3 is TGCGCCAGCAGCTTGGAGACTAGAAGGGAGACCCAGTACTTC.

The V and J genes are TRBV5-6 and TRBJ1-4, with D hard to call. The CDR3 consists of 13 residues. CDR1 is SGHDT, CDR2 YYEEEE, per germline. V lost 0 bases and J 14 bases, leaving 14 bases between the germline ends. The DNA for the CDR3 is TGTGCCAGCAGCTTGGGGTTGGGCCCTGGGCTGTTTTTT. It translates to CASSLGLGPGLFF.

The rearrangement joins TRBV12-3 or TRBV12-4 to TRBJ1-1, with unresolved D. V was clipped by 4 bases and J by 7 bases, with 4 bases between them. The CDR3 is 10 residues long. This chain's CDR3 is CASSSGEAFF. CDR3 coding DNA: TGTGCCAGCAGTTCCGGTGAAGCTTTCTTT.